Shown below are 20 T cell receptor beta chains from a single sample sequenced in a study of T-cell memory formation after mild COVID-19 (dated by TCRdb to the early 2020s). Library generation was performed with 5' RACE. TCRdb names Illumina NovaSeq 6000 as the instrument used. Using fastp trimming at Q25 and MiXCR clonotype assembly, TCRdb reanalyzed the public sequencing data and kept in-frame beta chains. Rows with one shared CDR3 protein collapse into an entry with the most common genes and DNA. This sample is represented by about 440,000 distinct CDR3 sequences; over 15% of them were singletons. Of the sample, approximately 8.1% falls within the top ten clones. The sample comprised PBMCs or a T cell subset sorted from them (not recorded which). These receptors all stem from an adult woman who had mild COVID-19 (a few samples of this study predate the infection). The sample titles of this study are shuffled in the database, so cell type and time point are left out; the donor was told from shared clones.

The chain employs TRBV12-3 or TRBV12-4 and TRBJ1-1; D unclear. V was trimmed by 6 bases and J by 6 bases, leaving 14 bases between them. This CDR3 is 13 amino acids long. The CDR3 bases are TGTGCCAGCAGCCTACAGAGTTTGGCTGAAGCTTTCTTT. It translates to CASSLQSLAEAFF.

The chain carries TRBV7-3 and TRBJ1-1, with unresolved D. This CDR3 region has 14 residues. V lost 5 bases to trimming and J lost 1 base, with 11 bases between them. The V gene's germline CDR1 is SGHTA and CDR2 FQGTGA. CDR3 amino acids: CASSLSGPNTEAFF. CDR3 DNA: TGTGCCAGCAGCCTAAGCGGTCCGAACACTGAAGCTTTCTTT.

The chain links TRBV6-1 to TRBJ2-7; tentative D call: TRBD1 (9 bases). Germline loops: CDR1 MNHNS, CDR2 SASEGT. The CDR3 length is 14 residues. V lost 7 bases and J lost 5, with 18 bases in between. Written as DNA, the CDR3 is TGTGCCAGCACGGGAGGGACAGGGATCGACGAGCAGTACTTC. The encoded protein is CASTGGTGIDEQYF.

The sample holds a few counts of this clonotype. CDR3 sequence: CASSQEGSPTDEKLFF. CDR3 DNA sequence: TGTGCCAGCAGCCAAGAGGGCAGCCCGACAGACGAAAAACTGTTTTTT. The rearrangement links TRBV4-2 to TRBJ1-4; TRBD1 is a possible D gene (5 bases). The germline V and J ends were trimmed by 0 bases and 8 bases, with 16 bases remaining between them. The length of the CDR3 is 16 residues. Germline V lookup: CDR1 LGHNA, CDR2 YNFKEQ.

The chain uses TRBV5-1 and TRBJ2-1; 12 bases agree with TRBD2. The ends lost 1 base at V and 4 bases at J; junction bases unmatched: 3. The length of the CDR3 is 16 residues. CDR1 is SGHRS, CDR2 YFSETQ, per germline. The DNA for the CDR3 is TGCGCCAGCAGCTTGACTAGCGGGGGGCTGTACAATGAGCAGTTCTTC. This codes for CASSLTSGGLYNEQFF. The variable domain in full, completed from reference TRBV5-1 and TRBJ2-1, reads KAGVTQTPRYLIKTRGQQVTLSCSPISGHRSVSWYQQTPGQGLQFLFEYFSETQRNKGNFPGRFSGRQFSNSRSEMNVSTLELGDSALYLCASSLTSGGLYNEQFFGPGTRLTVL.

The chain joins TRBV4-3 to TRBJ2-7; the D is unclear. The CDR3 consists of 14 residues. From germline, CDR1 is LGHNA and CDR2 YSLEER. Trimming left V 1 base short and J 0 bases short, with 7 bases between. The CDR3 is CASSQGPGSYEQYF. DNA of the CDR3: TGCGCCAGCAGCCAAGGCCCGGGCTCCTACGAGCAGTACTTC.

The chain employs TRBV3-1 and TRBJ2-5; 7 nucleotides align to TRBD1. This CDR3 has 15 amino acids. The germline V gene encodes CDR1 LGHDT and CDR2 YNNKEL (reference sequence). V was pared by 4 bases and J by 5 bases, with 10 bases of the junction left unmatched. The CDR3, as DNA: TGTGCCAGCAGCCGCAGACAGGGAAGAGCGGAGACCCAGTACTTC. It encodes CASSRRQGRAETQYF.

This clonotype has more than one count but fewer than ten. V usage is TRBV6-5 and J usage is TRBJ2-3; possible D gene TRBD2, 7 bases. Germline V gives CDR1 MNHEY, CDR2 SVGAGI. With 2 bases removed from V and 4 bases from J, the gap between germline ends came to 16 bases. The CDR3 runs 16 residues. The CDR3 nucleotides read TGTGCCAGCAGTTACGGGGCGGGGGCCCGACCAGATACGCAGTATTTT. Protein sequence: CASSYGAGARPDTQYF.

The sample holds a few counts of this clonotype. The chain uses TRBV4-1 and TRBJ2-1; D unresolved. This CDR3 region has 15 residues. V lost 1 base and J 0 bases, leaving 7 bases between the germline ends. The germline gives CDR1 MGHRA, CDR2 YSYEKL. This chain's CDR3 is CASSQGSISYNEQFF. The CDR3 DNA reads TGCGCCAGCAGCCAAGGTTCCATCTCCTACAATGAGCAGTTCTTC.

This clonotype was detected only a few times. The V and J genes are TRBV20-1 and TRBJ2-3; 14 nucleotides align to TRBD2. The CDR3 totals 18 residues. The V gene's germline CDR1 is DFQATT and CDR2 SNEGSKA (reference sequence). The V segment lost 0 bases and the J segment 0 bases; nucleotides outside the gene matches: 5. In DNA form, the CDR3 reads TGCAGTGCTAGAGATCGACTAGCGGGAGGGTGGAGCACAGATACGCAGTATTTT. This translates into CSARDRLAGGWSTDTQYF.

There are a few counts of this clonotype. The CDR3 DNA follows: TGTGCCAGCAGCGCGGGGGGGCGGGAGGCGGAGACCCAGTACTTC. It specifies CASSAGGREAETQYF. The rearrangement links TRBV7-2 to TRBJ2-5; 9 bases match TRBD2. The CDR3 spans 15 residues. Germline V CDR1 and CDR2: SGHTA, FQGNSA. V trimming: 5 bases; J trimming: 5 bases; junction bases outside the gene matches: 9. Full variable domain (outside the CDR3, taken from reference TRBV7-2 and TRBJ2-5): GAGVSQSPSNKVTEKGKDVELRCDPISGHTALYWYRQSLGQGLEFLIYFQGNSAPDKSGLPSDRFSAERTGGSVSTLTIQRTQQEDSAVYLCASSAGGREAETQYFGPGTRLLVL.

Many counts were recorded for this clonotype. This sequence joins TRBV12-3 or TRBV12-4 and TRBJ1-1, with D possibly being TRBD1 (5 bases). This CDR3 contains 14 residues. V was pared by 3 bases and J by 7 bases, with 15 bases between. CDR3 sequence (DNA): TGTGCCAGCAGTTTCGAGGTTCGGGGGGTTGAAGCTTTCTTT. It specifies CASSFEVRGVEAFF.

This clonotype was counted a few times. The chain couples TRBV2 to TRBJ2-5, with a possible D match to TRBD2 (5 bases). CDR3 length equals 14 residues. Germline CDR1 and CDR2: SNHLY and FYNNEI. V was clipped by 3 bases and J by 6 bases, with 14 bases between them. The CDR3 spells CASSDDGGWKTQYF. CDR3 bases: TGTGCCAGCAGTGATGATGGCGGGTGGAAGACCCAGTACTTC.

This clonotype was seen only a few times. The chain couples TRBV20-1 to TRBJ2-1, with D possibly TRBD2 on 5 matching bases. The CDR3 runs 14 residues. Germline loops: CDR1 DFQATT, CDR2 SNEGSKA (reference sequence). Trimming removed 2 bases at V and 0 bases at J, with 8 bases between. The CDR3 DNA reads TGCAGTGCTAGAACGGGGAGCTCCTACAATGAGCAGTTCTTC. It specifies CSARTGSSYNEQFF.

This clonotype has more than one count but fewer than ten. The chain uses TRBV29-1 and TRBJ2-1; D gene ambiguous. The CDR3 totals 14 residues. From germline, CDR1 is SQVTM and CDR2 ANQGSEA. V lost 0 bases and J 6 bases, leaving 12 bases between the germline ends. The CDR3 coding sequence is TGCAGCGTTGAAGACCCGCCCAGTATCAATGAGCAGTTCTTC. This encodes CSVEDPPSINEQFF.

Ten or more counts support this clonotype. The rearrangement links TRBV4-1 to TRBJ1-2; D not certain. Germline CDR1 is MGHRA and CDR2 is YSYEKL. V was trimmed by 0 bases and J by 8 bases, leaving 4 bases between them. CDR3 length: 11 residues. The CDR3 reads CASSQDRGYTF. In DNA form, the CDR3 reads TGCGCCAGCAGCCAAGATCGCGGCTACACCTTC.

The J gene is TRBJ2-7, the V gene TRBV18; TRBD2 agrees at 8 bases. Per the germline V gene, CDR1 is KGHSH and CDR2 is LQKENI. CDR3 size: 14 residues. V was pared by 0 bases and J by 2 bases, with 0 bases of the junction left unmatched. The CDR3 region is CASSPPLAAYEQYF. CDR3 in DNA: TGTGCCAGCTCACCACCACTAGCGGCCTACGAGCAGTACTTC.

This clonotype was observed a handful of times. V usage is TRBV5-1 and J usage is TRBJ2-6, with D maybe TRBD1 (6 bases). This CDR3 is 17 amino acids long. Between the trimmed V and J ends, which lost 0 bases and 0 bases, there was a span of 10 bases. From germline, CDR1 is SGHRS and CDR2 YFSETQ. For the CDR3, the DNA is TGCGCCAGCAGCTTGGGACAGGTCTACTCTGGGGCCAACGTCCTGACTTTC. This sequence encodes CASSLGQVYSGANVLTF. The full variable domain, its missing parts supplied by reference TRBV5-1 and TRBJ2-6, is KAGVTQTPRYLIKTRGQQVTLSCSPISGHRSVSWYQQTPGQGLQFLFEYFSETQRNKGNFPGRFSGRQFSNSRSEMNVSTLELGDSALYLCASSLGQVYSGANVLTFGAGSRLTVL.

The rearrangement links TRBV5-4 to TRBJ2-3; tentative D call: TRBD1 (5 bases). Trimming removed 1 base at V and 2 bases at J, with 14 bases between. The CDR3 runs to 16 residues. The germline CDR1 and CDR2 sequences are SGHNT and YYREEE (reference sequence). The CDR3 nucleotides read TGTGCCAGCAGCTTGTCTGAGACAGCAATCACAGATACGCAGTATTTT. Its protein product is CASSLSETAITDTQYF.

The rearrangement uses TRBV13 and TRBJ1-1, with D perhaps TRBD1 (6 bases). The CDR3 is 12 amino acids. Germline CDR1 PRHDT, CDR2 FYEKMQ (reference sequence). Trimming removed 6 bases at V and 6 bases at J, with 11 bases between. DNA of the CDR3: TGTGCCAGCAGTCGAGAGGGGGCTGAAGCTTTCTTT. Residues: CASSREGAEAFF.